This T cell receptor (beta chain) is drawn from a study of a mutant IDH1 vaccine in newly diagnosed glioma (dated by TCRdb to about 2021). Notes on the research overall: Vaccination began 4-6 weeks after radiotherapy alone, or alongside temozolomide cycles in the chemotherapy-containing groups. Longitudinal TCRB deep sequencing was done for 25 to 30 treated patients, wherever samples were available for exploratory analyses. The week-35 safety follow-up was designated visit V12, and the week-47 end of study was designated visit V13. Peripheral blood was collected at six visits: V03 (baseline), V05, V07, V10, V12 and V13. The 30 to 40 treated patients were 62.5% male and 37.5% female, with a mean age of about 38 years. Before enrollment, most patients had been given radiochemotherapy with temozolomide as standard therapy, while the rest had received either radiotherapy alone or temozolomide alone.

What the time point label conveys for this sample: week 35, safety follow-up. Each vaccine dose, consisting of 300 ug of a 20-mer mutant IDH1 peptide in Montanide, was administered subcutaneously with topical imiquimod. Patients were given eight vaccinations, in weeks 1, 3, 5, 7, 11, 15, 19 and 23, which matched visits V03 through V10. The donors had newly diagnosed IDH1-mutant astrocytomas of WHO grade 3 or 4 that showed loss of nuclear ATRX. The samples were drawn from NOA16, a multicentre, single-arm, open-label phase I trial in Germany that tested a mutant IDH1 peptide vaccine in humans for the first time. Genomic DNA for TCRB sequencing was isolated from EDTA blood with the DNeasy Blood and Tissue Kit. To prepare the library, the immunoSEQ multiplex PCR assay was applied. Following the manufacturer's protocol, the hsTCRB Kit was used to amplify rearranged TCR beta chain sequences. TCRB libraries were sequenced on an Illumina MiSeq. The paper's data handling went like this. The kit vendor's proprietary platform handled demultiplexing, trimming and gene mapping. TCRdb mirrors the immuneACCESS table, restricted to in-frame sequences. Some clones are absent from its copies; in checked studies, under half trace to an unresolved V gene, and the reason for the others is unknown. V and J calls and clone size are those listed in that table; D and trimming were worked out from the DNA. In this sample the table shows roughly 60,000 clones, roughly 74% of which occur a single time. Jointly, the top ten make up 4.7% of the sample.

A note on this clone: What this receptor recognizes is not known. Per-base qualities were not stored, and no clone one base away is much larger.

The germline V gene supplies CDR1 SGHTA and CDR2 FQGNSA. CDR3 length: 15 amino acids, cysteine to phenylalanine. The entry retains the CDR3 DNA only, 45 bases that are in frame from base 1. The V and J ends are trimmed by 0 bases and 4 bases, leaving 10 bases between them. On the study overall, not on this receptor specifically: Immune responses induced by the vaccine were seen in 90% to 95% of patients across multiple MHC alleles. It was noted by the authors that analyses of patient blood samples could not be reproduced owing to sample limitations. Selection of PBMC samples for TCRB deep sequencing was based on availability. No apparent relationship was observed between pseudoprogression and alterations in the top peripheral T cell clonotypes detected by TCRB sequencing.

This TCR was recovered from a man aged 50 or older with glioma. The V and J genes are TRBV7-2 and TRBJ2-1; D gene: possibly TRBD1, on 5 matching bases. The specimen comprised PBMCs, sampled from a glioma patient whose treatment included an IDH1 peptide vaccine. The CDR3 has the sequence CASSLAVGQYNEQFF. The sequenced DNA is TGTGCCAGCAGCTTAGCAGTAGGACAATACAATGAGCAGTTCTTC.